The sequence of this TCR beta chain was determined in a study of blood T cells in healthy people across ages. Study-wide context: About one barcoded beta molecule was captured per two T cells (by template switching).

Findings of the study overall: Diversity estimates drawn from one million T cells were deemed underestimates.

Comments on this clonotype: Its antigen is unknown.

Next came a second PCR, run for roughly 6 to 11 cycles, which used a sample-barcoded 5' primer along with a J-beta primer mix. Each TCR beta cDNA got a 12-nucleotide random molecular identifier. A single record per CDR3 protein comes from TCRdb applying MiXCR to the 5' RACE reads. This sample has roughly 2 million distinct CDR3 sequences; around half occur once, and the top ten carry roughly 2%. V shed 5 bases and J shed 4 bases, with 14 bases lying between them. The CDR3 is 14 amino acids. In germline, CDR1 is LNHNV, CDR2 YYDKDF (reference sequence). The chain carries TRBV15 and TRBJ1-2, with D perhaps TRBD1 (5 bases). Sequenced sample: blood. The TCR sequence derives from a woman aged 35 to 49 in good health. CDR3 amino acids: CATSRGGGVYGYTF. CDR3 bases: TGTGCCACCAGCCGGGGGGGAGGTGTCTATGGCTACACCTTC.